The entry below gives a single T cell receptor (beta chain) sequence along with its context. The CDR3 end is not reached by the read, which stops 3 residues before it; the germline J gene fills it in. The entry originates in a study of T cells in women clearing cervical HPV infection. About the study: Controls gave blood once infection was undetectable; cases at lesion identification.

V lost 2 bases and J lost 0, with 6 bases in between. The CDR3 totals 14 residues. Germline V lookup: CDR1 SEHNR, CDR2 FQNEAQ (reference sequence). Profiling relied on immunoSEQ multiplex PCR, and the TCRdb table lists in-frame clones only, not all of them. The sample includes 45,000 to 55,000 clones. The chain is built from TRBV7-9 and TRBJ2-3, with a possible D match to TRBD1 (6 bases). Sequenced sample: blood buffy coat. This sequence was found in a woman aged 18-70 years with a cervical HPV16 infection that either progressed to CIN3+ or cleared (not recorded which). This CDR3 is CASSLRGSTDTQYF. CDR3 bases read: TGTGCCAGCAGCTTAAGGGGGAGCACAGATACG.